The 28 T cell receptor beta chains presented below share a single source sample, sequenced in a study of tumor and adjacent non-tumor tissue in lung cancer. The library came from three nested PCR rounds adapted from ARM-PCR protocols. MiXCR was run by TCRdb on the multiplex PCR reads, yielding one entry per CDR3 protein. The table records about 43,000 distinct CDR3 sequences, 60% of them present only once. The template was RNA from unsorted bulk tissue. Distant lung tissue was collected more than 3 cm away from the tumor edge. Material for sequencing was distant non-tumor lung tissue. These receptors came from a man in his fifties with non-small cell lung cancer.

This chain connects TRBV20-1 to TRBJ2-1; TRBD2 is a possible D gene (6 bases). This CDR3 spans 14 amino acids. Germline lookup yields CDR1 DFQATT and CDR2 SNEGSKA (reference sequence). The V gene lost 7 bases and the J gene lost 7 bases, with 20 bases spanning the gap. Here the CDR3 DNA reads TGCAGTGTAAATAAGCCGGGACTCCTAAATGAGCAGTTCTTC. Translated: CSVNKPGLLNEQFF.

To note about this clonotype: Germline and junction disagree at one end, which may indicate a read error. The V call is TRBV4-2, the J call TRBJ2-1; D possibly corresponds to TRBD1 (5 bases). The CDR3 runs to 13 residues. Germline assignment: CDR1 LGHNA and CDR2 YNFKEQ. For the CDR3, the DNA is TGCGCCAGCAGCCAAGGGGTAAGCCTCCATCAGTTCTTC. Protein product: CASSQGVSLHQFF.

To note about this clonotype: At one end the junction does not follow the germline gene, possibly because of a read error. The V gene is TRBV10-2, the J gene TRBJ1-1; D is unclear. CDR3 length equals 12 residues. Germline V lookup: CDR1 WSHSY, CDR2 SAAADI. This chain's CDR3 is CGSSDANTEAFF. The CDR3 DNA follows: TGCGGCAGCAGTGATGCCAACACTGAAGCTTTCTTT.

This clonotype has ten or more counts. This chain joins TRBV7-9 and TRBJ2-1; no definite D call. The germline V and J ends were trimmed by 3 bases and 8 bases, with 5 bases remaining between them. The germline V gene has CDR1 SEHNR and CDR2 FQNEAQ (reference sequence). This CDR3 comprises 11 residues. Written as DNA, the CDR3 is TGTGCCAGCAGCTTGTTCGATGAGCAGTTCTTC. Its protein product is CASSLFDEQFF.

V is TRBV11-2 and J is TRBJ2-7, with a weak D call TRBD1 (6 bases). Germline values: CDR1 SGHAT, CDR2 FQNNGV. The CDR3 loop spans 14 amino acids. V gave up 5 bases and J gave up 2 bases, with 13 bases separating them. This CDR3 reads CASSPGTSAYEQYF. The CDR3 DNA follows: TGTGCCAGCAGCCCCGGGACATCAGCCTACGAGCAGTACTTC.

The J gene is TRBJ1-5, the V gene TRBV2; D possibly corresponds to TRBD1 (6 bases). The V gene lost 2 bases and the J gene lost 7 bases, with 6 bases spanning the gap. This CDR3 region has 12 residues. Germline loops: CDR1 SNHLY, CDR2 FYNNEI. CDR3 region: CASSETGQPQHF. The CDR3 DNA reads as TGTGCCAGCAGTGAAACAGGGCAGCCCCAGCATTTT.

This clonotype was detected many times. The rearrangement uses TRBV6-1 and TRBJ2-5, with 10 positions matching TRBD1. The length of the CDR3 is 15 residues. V was clipped by 7 bases and J by 0 bases; unmatched bases: 5. Germline lookup yields CDR1 MNHNS and CDR2 SASEGT. The CDR3 DNA is TGTGCCAGCACCGGACAGGGGGGGTACCAAGAGACCCAGTACTTC. Protein sequence: CASTGQGGYQETQYF.

Turning to this clonotype: Because the CDR3 is missing its conserved closing phenylalanine or tryptophan, this is likely a read error. The chain couples TRBV6-5 to TRBJ2-7; TRBD2 matches at 9 bases. V was clipped by 5 bases and J by 7 bases; unmatched bases: 6. The CDR3 has 13 residues. Per the germline V gene, CDR1 is MNHEY and CDR2 is SVGAGI. CDR3 in DNA: TGTGCCAGCAGTGTGACTAGCGGTTATGAGCAGTACTTA. This encodes CASSVTSGYEQYL.

About this clonotype itself: One junction end does not reproduce the germline sequence, and a read error may be involved. The chain carries TRBV5-4 and TRBJ2-3, with 11 nucleotides matching TRBD2. The germline V gene has CDR1 SGHNT and CDR2 YYREEE (reference sequence). The CDR3 runs to 15 residues. The CDR3 protein is CASSHSGGVSDTRYF. CDR3 sequence (DNA): TGTGCCAGCAGCCATAGCGGGGGGGTCTCAGATACGCGGTATTTT.

There are many counts of this clonotype. The V call is TRBV14, the J call TRBJ2-1; unclear D gene. Germline V lookup: CDR1 SGHDN, CDR2 FVKESK. Trimming took off 7 bases at V and 4 bases at J, with 17 bases between the two ends. The CDR3 is 15 amino acids. CDR3 DNA sequence: TGTGCCAGCATCCCTGAAGGGTGGACGTACAATGAGCAGTTCTTC. It codes for CASIPEGWTYNEQFF.

The chain links TRBV7-9 to TRBJ1-4; no firm D call. Germline loops: CDR1 SEHNR, CDR2 FQNEAQ (reference sequence). With 5 bases removed from V and 11 bases from J, the gap between germline ends came to 18 bases. The CDR3 contains 14 residues. The chain's CDR3 is CASSLEATGSKLFF. CDR3 in DNA: TGTGCCAGCAGCCTAGAGGCTACCGGGTCCAAACTGTTTTTT.

A word on this clonotype: This may be a read error: a much more frequent sequence differs by one nucleotide. This chain joins TRBV28 and TRBJ2-7; D might be TRBD2 (5 bases). Germline assignment: CDR1 MDHEN and CDR2 SYDVKM. The V gene lost 6 bases and the J gene lost 7 bases, with 19 bases spanning the gap. There are 14 residues in the CDR3. The CDR3 here is CASSTPGIGGEQYF. The CDR3 DNA follows: TGTGCCAGCAGCACTCCCGGGATAGGTGGGGAGCAGTACTTC.

In the case of this clonotype: A much larger clone sits a single nucleotide away, making a read error possible. The rearrangement uses TRBV24-1 and TRBJ2-6, with D tentatively TRBD1 or TRBD2 (5 bases each). Germline V gene sequence: CDR1 KGHDR, CDR2 SFDVKD. This CDR3 comprises 13 residues. The CDR3: CAARSRGANVLAF. CDR3 in DNA: TGTGCCGCCCGAAGCAGAGGGGCCAACGTCCTGGCTTTC.

This clonotype was seen only a few times. The junction departs from germline at one end; a sequencing error may be responsible. The CDR3 DNA is TGTACCAGCAGCTCCGGGATTACTGGGAATGAGCAGTTTTTC. This gives the protein CTSSSGITGNEQFF. The V call is TRBV5-4, the J call TRBJ2-1; a possible D gene is TRBD2 (5 bases). Germline CDR1 and CDR2: SGHNT and YYREEE (reference sequence). The CDR3 is 14 residues long.

In its sample, this clonotype was seen many times. The rearrangement uses TRBV5-1 and TRBJ2-3, with D maybe TRBD1 (6 bases). The V gene lost 5 bases and the J gene lost 2 bases, with 12 bases spanning the gap. The CDR3 sequence is 14 residues long. Germline CDR1 and CDR2: SGHRS and YFSETQ. The DNA for the CDR3 is TGCGCCAGCAGGGTACAGGGCACCACAGATACGCAGTATTTT. Its translation: CASRVQGTTDTQYF.

A word on this clonotype: This may arise from a read error, as a much more abundant clone is one base away. CDR3 in DNA: TGTGCCAGCAGCACAAATACAGAGTCCTCTGGGGCCAACGTCCTGACTTTC. Encoded protein: CASSTNTESSGANVLTF. The J gene is TRBJ2-6, the V gene TRBV28; D gene ambiguous. Deletions cut 6 bases from V and 0 bases from J, with 15 bases between. From germline, CDR1 is MDHEN and CDR2 SYDVKM. The CDR3 runs to 17 residues. Combining the CDR3 with reference TRBV28 and TRBJ2-6 gives the whole variable domain DVKVTQSSRYLVKRTGEKVFLECVQDMDHENMFWYRQDPGLGLRLIYFSYDVKMKEKGDIPEGYSVSREKKERFSLILESASTNQTSMYLCASSTNTESSGANVLTFGAGSRLTVL.

This clonotype was detected once. The chain combines TRBV11-3 with TRBJ1-1; D is unresolved. This CDR3 comprises 13 residues. The germline V gene encodes CDR1 SGHNT and CDR2 YENEEA. The V gene lost 5 bases and the J gene lost 4 bases, with 11 bases spanning the gap. In DNA, the CDR3 is TGTGCCAGCAGCATGGACCTGGGCACTGAAGCTTTCTTT. Translation: CASSMDLGTEAFF. The whole variable domain, remainder taken from reference TRBV11-3 and TRBJ1-1, is EAGVVQSPRYKIIEKKQPVAFWCNPISGHNTLYWYLQNLGQGPELLIRYENEEAVDDSQLPKDRFSAERLKGVDSTLKIQPAELGDSAVYLCASSMDLGTEAFFGQGTRLTVV.

Notes on this clonotype: The conserved phenylalanine or tryptophan is not found at the CDR3 terminus, so this likely reflects a read error. The DNA is left out, because the CDR3 cannot be placed on it with certainty; the CDR3 is given as TCRdb lists it. This chain links TRBV21-1 with TRBJ2-1; TRBD2, the table's D call, was not compared with the DNA. TRBV21-1 is recorded as a pseudogene. With termini counted, the CDR3 has 22 amino acids. The CDR3 here is CASSKVRQGASGRAKAYNEQFL.

Note on this clonotype: A much larger clone sits a single nucleotide away, making a read error possible. The chain joins TRBV6-5 to TRBJ1-2, with 7 bases aligning to TRBD1. The CDR3 has 14 residues. Germline loops: CDR1 MNHEY, CDR2 SVGAGI. The CDR3 spells CASRPGQDNYVYTF. CDR3 DNA sequence: TGTGCCAGCAGACCCGGACAGGACAACTATGTCTACACCTTC.

Comments on this clonotype: A much larger clone lies one base from this, so it may be a read error. The gene calls are TRBV30 and TRBJ2-1; 11 bases are shared with TRBD1. Germline V gives CDR1 GTSNPN, CDR2 SVGIG (reference sequence). CDR3 length: 16 residues. The DNA for the CDR3 is TGTGCCAGGAGTGTACGGGACAGGGGGTCCTACAATGAGCAGTTCTTC. As protein: CARSVRDRGSYNEQFF.

With regard to this clonotype: A junction end diverges from the germline sequence, so it may reflect a read error. V is TRBV4-2 and J is TRBJ1-4; D unclear. The germline V gene encodes CDR1 LGHNA and CDR2 YNFKEQ. This CDR3 comprises 17 residues. The CDR3 nucleotides read TGTGTCAGCAGCCAAGAGGAAAGGGTGACAACTAATGAAAAACTGATTTTT. Its translation: CVSSQEERVTTNEKLIF.

With respect to this clonotype: Being one base from a much bigger clone, this may be a read error. This chain joins TRBV10-2 and TRBJ1-2; D ambiguous. Deletions cut 7 bases from V and 6 bases from J, with 15 bases between. There are 13 residues in the CDR3. Germline loops: CDR1 WSHSY, CDR2 SAAADI. DNA for the CDR3: TGCGCCAGCAAACAGAGTACAGTGAATGGCTACACCTTC. This gives the protein CASKQSTVNGYTF.

Comment on this clonotype: A read error may explain this, as a much larger clone is one base away. The CDR3 region is CASTTHTGVDGYTF. CDR3 coding DNA: TGCGCCAGCACCACTCACACAGGGGTGGATGGCTACACCTTC. V and J are TRBV5-1 and TRBJ1-2, with 7 bases lining up with TRBD1. This CDR3 is built from 14 residues. Losses at the gene ends were 6 bases for V and 6 bases for J; bases not matched to a gene: 11. Germline assignment: CDR1 SGHRS and CDR2 YFSETQ. Together with reference TRBV5-1 and TRBJ1-2, the CDR3 gives the full variable domain: KAGVTQTPRYLIKTRGQQVTLSCSPISGHRSVSWYQQTPGQGLQFLFEYFSETQRNKGNFPGRFSGRQFSNSRSEMNVSTLELGDSALYLCASTTHTGVDGYTFGSGTRLTVV.

In regard to this clonotype: One end of the junction does not line up with germline, which may come from a read error. The rearrangement links TRBV2 to TRBJ1-2; possible D gene TRBD1, 5 bases. This CDR3 contains 13 residues. CDR1 and CDR2 from the germline V gene are SNHLY and FYNNEI. The CDR3 spells CAGSTTGESGYTF. Written as DNA, the CDR3 is TGTGCCGGCAGTACTACAGGAGAAAGCGGCTACACCTTC. The full variable domain, completed using reference TRBV2 and TRBJ1-2, is EPEVTQTPSHQVTQMGQEVILRCVPISNHLYFYWYRQILGQKVEFLVSFYNNEISEKSEIFDDQFSVERPDGSNFTLKIRSTKLEDSAMYFCAGSTTGESGYTFGSGTRLTVV.

Note on this clonotype: Compared with germline, one end of the junction differs, possibly owing to a read error. This chain uses TRBV5-4 with TRBJ1-4, with D tentatively TRBD1 (6 bases). Germline assignment: CDR1 SGHNT and CDR2 YYREEE (reference sequence). The CDR3 runs 14 residues. The CDR3 spells CASSLGQGNEKLFF. The CDR3 nucleotides read TGTGCCAGCAGCTTGGGTCAGGGGAATGAAAAACTATTTTTT. Variable domain in full (rest from reference TRBV5-4 and TRBJ1-4): ETGVTQSPTHLIKTRGQQVTLRCSSQSGHNTVSWYQQALGQGPQFIFQYYREEENGRGNFPPRFSGLQFPNYSSELNVNALELDDSALYLCASSLGQGNEKLFFGSGTQLSVL.

This clonotype was picked up many times. The chain recombines TRBV5-5 with TRBJ2-4; possibly TRBD1 for D (6 bases). Germline V CDR1 and CDR2: SGHKS, YYEKEE (reference sequence). The ends were cut back, 8 bases at V and 6 bases at J, with 15 bases in the middle. CDR3 length: 13 residues. CDR3 loop: CASQTGGGNIQYF. CDR3 sequence (DNA): TGTGCCAGTCAGACAGGAGGCGGAAACATTCAGTACTTC.

This clonotype was recorded at least ten times. This rearrangement joins TRBV6-6 to TRBJ2-5; 9 bases fit TRBD1. V lost 6 bases, J lost 4 bases, and 12 bases stayed unmatched. The germline CDR1 and CDR2 sequences are MNHNY and SVGAGI (reference sequence). The CDR3 covers 16 residues. The DNA of the CDR3 is TGTGCCAGCAGGAGTCGGGGGACAGGGCAGCCAGAGACCCAGTACTTC. It encodes CASRSRGTGQPETQYF.

The rearrangement uses TRBV13 and TRBJ1-1, with D possibly being TRBD1 (6 bases). This CDR3 contains 14 residues. CDR1 is PRHDT, CDR2 FYEKMQ, per germline (reference sequence). Trimming took off 5 bases at V and 1 base at J, with 11 bases between the two ends. CDR3 in amino acids: CASSAGHPNTEAFF. In DNA, the CDR3 is TGTGCCAGCAGCGCGGGACACCCGAACACTGAAGCTTTCTTT.